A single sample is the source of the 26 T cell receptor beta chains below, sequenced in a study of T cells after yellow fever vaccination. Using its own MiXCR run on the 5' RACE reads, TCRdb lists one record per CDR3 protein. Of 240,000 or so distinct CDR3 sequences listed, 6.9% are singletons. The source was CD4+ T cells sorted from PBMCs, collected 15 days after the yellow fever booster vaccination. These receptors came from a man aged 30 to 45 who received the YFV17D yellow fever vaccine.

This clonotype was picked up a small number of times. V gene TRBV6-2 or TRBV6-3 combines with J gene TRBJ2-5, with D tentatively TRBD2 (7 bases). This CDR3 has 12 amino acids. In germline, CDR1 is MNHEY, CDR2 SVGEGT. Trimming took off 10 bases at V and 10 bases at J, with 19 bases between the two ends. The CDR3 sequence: CAIWQQGGSQYF. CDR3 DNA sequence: TGTGCCATCTGGCAACAGGGAGGGAGCCAGTACTTC.

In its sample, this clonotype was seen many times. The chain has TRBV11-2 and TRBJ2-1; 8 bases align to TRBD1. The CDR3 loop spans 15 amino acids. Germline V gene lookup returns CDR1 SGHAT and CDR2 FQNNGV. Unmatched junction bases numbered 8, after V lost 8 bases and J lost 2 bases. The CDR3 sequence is CASGRSGGPYNEQFF. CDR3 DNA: TGTGCCAGCGGACGATCAGGGGGCCCCTACAATGAGCAGTTCTTC.

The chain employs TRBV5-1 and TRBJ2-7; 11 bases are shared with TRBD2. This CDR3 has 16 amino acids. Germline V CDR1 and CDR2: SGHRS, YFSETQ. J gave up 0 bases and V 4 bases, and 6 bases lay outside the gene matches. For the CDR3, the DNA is TGCGCCAGCAGCGGCACTAGCGGGAGAAGCTCCTACGAGCAGTACTTC. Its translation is CASSGTSGRSSYEQYF.

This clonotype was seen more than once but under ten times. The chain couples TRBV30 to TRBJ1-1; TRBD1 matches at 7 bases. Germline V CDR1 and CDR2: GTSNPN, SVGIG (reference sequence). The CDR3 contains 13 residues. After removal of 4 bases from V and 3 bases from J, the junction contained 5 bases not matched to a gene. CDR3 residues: CAWTTDRDTEAFF. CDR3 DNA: TGTGCCTGGACCACAGACAGGGACACTGAAGCTTTCTTT. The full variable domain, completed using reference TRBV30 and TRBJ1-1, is SQTIHQWPATLVQPVGSPLSLECTVEGTSNPNLYWYRQAAGRGLQLLFYSVGIGQISSEVPQNLSASRPQDRQFILSSKKLLLSDSGFYLCAWTTDRDTEAFFGQGTRLTVV.

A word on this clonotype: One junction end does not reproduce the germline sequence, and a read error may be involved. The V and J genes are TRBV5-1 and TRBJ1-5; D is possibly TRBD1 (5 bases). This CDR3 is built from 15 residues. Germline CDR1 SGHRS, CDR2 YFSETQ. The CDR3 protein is CASNLGPYSNQPQHF. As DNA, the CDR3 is TGCGCCAGCAACTTGGGACCTTATAGCAATCAGCCCCAGCATTTT.

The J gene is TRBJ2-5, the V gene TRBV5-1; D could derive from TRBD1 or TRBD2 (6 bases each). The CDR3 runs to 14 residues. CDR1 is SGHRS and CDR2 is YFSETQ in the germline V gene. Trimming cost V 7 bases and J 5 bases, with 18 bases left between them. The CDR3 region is CASGSRGLGETQYF. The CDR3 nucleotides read TGCGCCAGCGGATCCCGGGGGCTAGGGGAGACCCAGTACTTC.

Written as DNA, the CDR3 is TGTGCCAGCAGCTTAGCACCCGGATCGGAGCGTGCCTACGAGCAGTACTTC. This codes for CASSLAPGSERAYEQYF. The rearrangement uses TRBV7-2 and TRBJ2-7, with no clear D. Germline V gene sequence: CDR1 SGHTA, CDR2 FQGNSA. V shed 0 bases and J shed 2 bases, with 17 bases lying between them. The CDR3 is made up of 17 amino acids.

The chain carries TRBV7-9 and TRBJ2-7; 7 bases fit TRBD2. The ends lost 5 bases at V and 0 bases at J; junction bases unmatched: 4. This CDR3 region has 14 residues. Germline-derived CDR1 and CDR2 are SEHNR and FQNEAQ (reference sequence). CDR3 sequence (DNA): TGTGCCAGCAGCCAACGGGGGGTCTCCTACGAGCAGTACTTC. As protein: CASSQRGVSYEQYF.

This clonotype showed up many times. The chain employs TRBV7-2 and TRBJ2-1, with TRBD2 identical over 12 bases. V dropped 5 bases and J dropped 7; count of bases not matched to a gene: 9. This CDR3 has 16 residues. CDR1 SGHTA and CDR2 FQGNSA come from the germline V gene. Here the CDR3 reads CASSAELAGGVNEQFF. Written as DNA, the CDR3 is TGTGCCAGCAGCGCCGAACTAGCGGGAGGAGTAAATGAGCAGTTCTTC.

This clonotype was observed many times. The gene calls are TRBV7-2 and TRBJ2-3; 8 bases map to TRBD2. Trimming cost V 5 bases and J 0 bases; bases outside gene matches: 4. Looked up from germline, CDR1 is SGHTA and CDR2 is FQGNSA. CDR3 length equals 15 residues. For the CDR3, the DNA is TGTGCCAGCAGCGCTACTAGCGGCAGCACAGATACGCAGTATTTT. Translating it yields CASSATSGSTDTQYF.

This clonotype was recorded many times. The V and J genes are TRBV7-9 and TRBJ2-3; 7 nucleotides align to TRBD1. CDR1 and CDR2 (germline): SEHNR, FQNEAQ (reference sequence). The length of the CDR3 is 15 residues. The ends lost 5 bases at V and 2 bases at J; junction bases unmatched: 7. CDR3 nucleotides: TGTGCCAGCAGCCTCCGGGACAGTTACACAGATACGCAGTATTTT. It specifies CASSLRDSYTDTQYF.

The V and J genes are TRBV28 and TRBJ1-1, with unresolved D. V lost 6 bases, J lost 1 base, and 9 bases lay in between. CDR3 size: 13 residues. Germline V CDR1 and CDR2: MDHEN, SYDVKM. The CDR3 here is CASSTQRNTEAFF. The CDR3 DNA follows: TGTGCCAGCAGCACACAGAGGAACACTGAAGCTTTCTTT. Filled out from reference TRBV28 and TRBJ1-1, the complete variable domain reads DVKVTQSSRYLVKRTGEKVFLECVQDMDHENMFWYRQDPGLGLRLIYFSYDVKMKEKGDIPEGYSVSREKKERFSLILESASTNQTSMYLCASSTQRNTEAFFGQGTRLTVV.

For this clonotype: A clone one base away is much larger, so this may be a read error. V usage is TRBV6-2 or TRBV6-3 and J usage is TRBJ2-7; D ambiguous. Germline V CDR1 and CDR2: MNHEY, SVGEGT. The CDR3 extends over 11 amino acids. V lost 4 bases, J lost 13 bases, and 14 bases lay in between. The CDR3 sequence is CASSFGLRHYF. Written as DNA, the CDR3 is TGTGCCAGCAGTTTTGGGCTTCGCCATTACTTC.

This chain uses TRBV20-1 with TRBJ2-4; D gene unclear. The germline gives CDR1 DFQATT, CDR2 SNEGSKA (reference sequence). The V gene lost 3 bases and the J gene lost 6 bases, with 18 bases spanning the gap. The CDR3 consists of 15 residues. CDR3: CSASGQAGVGNIQYF. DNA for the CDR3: TGCAGTGCTAGCGGGCAGGCCGGCGTTGGAAACATTCAGTACTTC.

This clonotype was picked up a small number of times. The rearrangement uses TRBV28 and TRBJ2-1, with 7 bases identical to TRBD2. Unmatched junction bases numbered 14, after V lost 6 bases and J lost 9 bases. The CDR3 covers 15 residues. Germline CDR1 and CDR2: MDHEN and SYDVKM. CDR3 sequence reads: CASSPLAALGGEQFF. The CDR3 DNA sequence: TGTGCCAGCAGCCCCCTAGCGGCCCTGGGGGGTGAGCAGTTCTTC.

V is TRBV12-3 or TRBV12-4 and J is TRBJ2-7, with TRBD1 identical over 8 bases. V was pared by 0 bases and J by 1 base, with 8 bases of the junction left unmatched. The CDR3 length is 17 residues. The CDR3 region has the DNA TGTGCCAGCAGTTTAGCTGTGCAGGACAGGGTATCCTACGAGCAGTACTTC. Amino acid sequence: CASSLAVQDRVSYEQYF.

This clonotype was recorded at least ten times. This CDR3 is CSVRTMGEKLFF. The DNA of the CDR3 is TGCAGTGTCCGGACTATGGGGGAAAAACTGTTTTTT. The chain carries TRBV20-1 and TRBJ1-4, with D unclear. The length of the CDR3 is 12 residues. The germline V gene encodes CDR1 DFQATT and CDR2 SNEGSKA (reference sequence). V gave up 7 bases and J gave up 8 bases, with 14 bases separating them.

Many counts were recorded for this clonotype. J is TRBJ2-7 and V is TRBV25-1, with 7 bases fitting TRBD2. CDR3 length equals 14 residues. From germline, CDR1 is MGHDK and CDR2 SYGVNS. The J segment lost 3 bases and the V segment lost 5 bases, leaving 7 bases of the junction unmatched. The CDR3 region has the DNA TGTGCCAGCAGTATGGGGGGGAGTAACTACGAGCAGTACTTC. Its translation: CASSMGGSNYEQYF.

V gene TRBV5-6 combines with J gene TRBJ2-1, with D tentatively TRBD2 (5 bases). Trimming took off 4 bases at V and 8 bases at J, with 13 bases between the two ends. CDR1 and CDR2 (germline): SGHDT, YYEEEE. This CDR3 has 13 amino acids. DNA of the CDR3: TGTGCCAGCAGCGTCACTAGTTTCGATGAGCAGTTCTTC. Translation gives CASSVTSFDEQFF. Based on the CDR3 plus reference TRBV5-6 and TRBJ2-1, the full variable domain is DAGVTQSPTHLIKTRGQQVTLRCSPKSGHDTVSWYQQALGQGPQFIFQYYEEEERQRGNFPDRFSGHQFPNYSSELNVNALLLGDSALYLCASSVTSFDEQFFGPGTRLTVL.

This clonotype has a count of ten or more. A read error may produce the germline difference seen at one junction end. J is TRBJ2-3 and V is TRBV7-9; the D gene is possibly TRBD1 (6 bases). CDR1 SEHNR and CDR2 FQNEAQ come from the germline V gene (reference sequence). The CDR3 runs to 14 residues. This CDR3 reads CASTLQGSTDTQYF. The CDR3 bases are TGTGCCAGCACCTTACAGGGAAGCACAGATACGCAGTATTTT.

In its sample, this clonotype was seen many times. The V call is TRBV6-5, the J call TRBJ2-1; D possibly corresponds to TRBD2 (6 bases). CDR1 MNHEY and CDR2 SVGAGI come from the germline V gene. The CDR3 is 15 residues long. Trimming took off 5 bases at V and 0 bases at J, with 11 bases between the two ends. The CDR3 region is CASSTLGGSYNEQFF. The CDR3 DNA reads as TGTGCCAGCAGTACTCTGGGGGGCTCCTACAATGAGCAGTTCTTC.

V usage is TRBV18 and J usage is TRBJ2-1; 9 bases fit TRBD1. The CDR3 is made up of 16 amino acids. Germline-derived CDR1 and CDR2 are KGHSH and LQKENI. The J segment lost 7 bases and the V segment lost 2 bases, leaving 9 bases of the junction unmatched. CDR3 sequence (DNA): TGTGCCAGCTCACCAAGCCCGACAGGGGGTAGGAATGAGCAGTTCTTC. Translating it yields CASSPSPTGGRNEQFF.

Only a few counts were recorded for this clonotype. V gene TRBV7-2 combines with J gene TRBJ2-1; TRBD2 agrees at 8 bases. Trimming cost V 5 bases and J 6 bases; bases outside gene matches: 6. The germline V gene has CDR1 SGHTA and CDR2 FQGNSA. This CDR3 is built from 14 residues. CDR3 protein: CASSLGLAANEQFF. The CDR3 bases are TGTGCCAGCAGCCTCGGACTAGCAGCCAATGAGCAGTTCTTC. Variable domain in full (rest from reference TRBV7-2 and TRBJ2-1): GAGVSQSPSNKVTEKGKDVELRCDPISGHTALYWYRQSLGQGLEFLIYFQGNSAPDKSGLPSDRFSAERTGGSVSTLTIQRTQQEDSAVYLCASSLGLAANEQFFGPGTRLTVL.

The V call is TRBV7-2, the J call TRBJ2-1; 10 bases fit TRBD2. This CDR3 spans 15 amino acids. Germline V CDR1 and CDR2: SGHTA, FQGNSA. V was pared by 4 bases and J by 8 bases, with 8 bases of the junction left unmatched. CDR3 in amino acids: CASSSNSGRWYEQFF. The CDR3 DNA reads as TGTGCCAGCAGCTCCAATAGCGGGAGGTGGTATGAGCAGTTCTTC.

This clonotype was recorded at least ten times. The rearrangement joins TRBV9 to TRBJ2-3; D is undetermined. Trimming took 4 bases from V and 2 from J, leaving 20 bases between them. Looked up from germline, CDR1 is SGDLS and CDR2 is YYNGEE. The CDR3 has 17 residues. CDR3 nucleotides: TGTGCCAGCAGCCCCGTCCGAGCTAGTACTAACACAGATACGCAGTATTTT. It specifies CASSPVRASTNTDTQYF. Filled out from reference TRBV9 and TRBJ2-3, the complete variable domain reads DSGVTQTPKHLITATGQRVTLRCSPRSGDLSVYWYQQSLDQGLQFLIQYYNGEERAKGNILERFSAQQFPDLHSELNLSSLELGDSALYFCASSPVRASTNTDTQYFGPGTRLTVL.

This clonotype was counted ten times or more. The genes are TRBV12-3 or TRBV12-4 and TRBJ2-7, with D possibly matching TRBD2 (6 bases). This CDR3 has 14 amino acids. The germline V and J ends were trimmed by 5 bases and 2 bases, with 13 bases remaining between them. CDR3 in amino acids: CASSPLGRTYEQYF. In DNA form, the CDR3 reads TGTGCCAGCAGTCCCCTCGGGAGAACCTACGAGCAGTACTTC.